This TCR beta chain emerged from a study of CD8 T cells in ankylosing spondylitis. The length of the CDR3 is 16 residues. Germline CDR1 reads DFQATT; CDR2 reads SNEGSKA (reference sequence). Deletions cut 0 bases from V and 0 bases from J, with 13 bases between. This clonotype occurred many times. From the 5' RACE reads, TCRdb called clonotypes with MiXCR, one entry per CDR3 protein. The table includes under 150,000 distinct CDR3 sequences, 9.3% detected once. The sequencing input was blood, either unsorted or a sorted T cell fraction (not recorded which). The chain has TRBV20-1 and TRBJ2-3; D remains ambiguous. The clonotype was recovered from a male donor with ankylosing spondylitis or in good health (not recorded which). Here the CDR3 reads CSARDRLVPSTDTQYF. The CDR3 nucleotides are TGCAGTGCTAGAGATCGATTGGTGCCCAGCACAGATACGCAGTATTTT.